Each of the 5 T cell receptor beta chains below was sequenced from the same sample in a study of identical twins (dated by TCRdb to 2016 to 2017). Library preparation was by 5' RACE. The data were produced on an Illumina HiSeq 2000. TCRdb trimmed the raw reads at Q25, called clones with MiXCR and kept productive beta chains. Rows with one shared CDR3 protein collapse into an entry with the most common genes and DNA. The sample data list hundreds of thousands of distinct CDR3 sequences, and around 8.6% of these were observed just once. Around 0.98% of the sample comes from the top ten. A further study also used this sample, focusing on yellow fever vaccine responses in identical twins.

The source material was PBMCs. These receptors were obtained from a woman under 30 in good health.

This clonotype was counted ten times or more. V usage is TRBV10-3 and J usage is TRBJ2-3; no clear D gene. The V gene's germline CDR1 is ENHRY and CDR2 SYGVKD. This CDR3 contains 15 residues. The ends were cut back, 0 bases at V and 2 bases at J, with 9 bases in the middle. The CDR3 coding sequence is TGTGCCATCAGTGAGTCGATTCGTTCCACAGATACGCAGTATTTT. The encoded protein is CAISESIRSTDTQYF.

This clonotype was observed at least ten times. The chain carries TRBV15 and TRBJ2-2; D uncertain. V was trimmed by 3 bases and J by 6 bases, leaving 14 bases between them. The CDR3 runs to 15 residues. Germline loops: CDR1 LNHNV, CDR2 YYDKDF (reference sequence). The CDR3 bases are TGTGCCACCAGCAGGACCCCGGGTGGGGCCGGGGAGCTGTTTTTT. This codes for CATSRTPGGAGELFF.

This sequence joins TRBV15 and TRBJ2-3, with D perhaps TRBD1 (6 bases). The CDR3 is 17 amino acids. Germline CDR1 LNHNV, CDR2 YYDKDF (reference sequence). V lost 2 bases and J lost 2, with 17 bases in between. DNA of the CDR3: TGTGCCACCAGCAGAAGCCGCCGGGACACTCTCACAGATACGCAGTATTTT. Translation: CATSRSRRDTLTDTQYF.

The CDR3 nucleotides read TGTGCCAGCAGTTCCCCACTTCGATCCTACGAGCAGTACTTC. Translated: CASSSPLRSYEQYF. The chain has TRBV28 and TRBJ2-7; the D is unclear. V lost 4 bases, J lost 1 base, and 11 bases lay in between. Per germline, CDR1 MDHEN and CDR2 SYDVKM. The CDR3 covers 14 residues.

This clonotype has just a few counts. Sequence at one end of the junction differs from germline and may be a read error. This chain connects TRBV27 to TRBJ2-3; no clear D. The CDR3 covers 13 residues. The V gene's germline CDR1 is MNHEY and CDR2 SMNVEV (reference sequence). The CDR3 sequence is CASSFSGTDTQCF. CDR3 in DNA: TGTGCCAGCAGTTTTTCAGGAACAGATACGCAGTGTTTT.